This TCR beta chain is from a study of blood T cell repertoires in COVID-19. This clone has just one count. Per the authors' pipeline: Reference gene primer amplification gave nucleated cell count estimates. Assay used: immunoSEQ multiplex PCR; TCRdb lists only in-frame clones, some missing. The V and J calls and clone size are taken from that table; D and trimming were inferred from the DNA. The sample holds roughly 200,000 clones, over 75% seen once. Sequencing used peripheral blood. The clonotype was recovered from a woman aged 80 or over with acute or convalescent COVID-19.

The CDR3 region is CASSQEGQGRGQPQHF. The DNA of the CDR3 is TGCGCCAGCAGCCAGGAGGGACAGGGTCGAGGTCAGCCCCAGCATTTT. The chain uses TRBV4-1 and TRBJ1-5, with TRBD1 matching 9 bases. Looked up from germline, CDR1 is MGHRA and CDR2 is YSYEKL. Trimming at V came to 3 bases and at J to 6 bases, leaving 9 bases not matched to a gene. The CDR3 extends over 16 amino acids.